This TCR beta chain stems from a study of blood T cell repertoires in COVID-19. Study in general: Acute and convalescent COVID-19 specimens originated in the United States, Italy and Spain. T cells, B-cell-depleted T cells, or PBMCs provided the cDNA or gDNA that served as material.

J lost 10 bases, V lost 6 bases, and 11 bases had no gene match. This CDR3 is 15 amino acids long. CDR1 and CDR2 from the germline V gene are MNHEY and SVGAGI. This clone has a handful of counts. Source study methods: Amplification from reference gene primers served as the basis for estimated nucleated cell counts. Clones were read by immunoSEQ multiplex PCR, and TCRdb kept only the in-frame ones, dropping some. V, J and clone size were drawn from that table, and D and trimming were deduced from the DNA. The sample holds 250,000 or so clones, 83% seen once. The TCR sequence derives from a human donor in a cohort sampled during active COVID-19. The V gene is TRBV6-5, the J gene TRBJ1-6, with 8 positions matching TRBD1. The sequencing input was peripheral blood. The CDR3 DNA follows: TGTGCCAGCAGCCCGCCTGGACAGGGCCTCTCACCCCTCCACTTT. This encodes CASSPPGQGLSPLHF.